Detailed here is one T cell receptor beta chain. The antigen is unknown. Data came from immunoSEQ multiplex PCR; TCRdb stores just in-frame clones and leaves some out. Seen here are about 130,000 clones, nearly 90% observed once, and the top ten hold more than 10%. Time point reported: baseline pretreatment blood. The treatment was: 15 Gy SBRT to primary tumor, nephrectomy 4 weeks later. The patient's renal cell carcinoma had clear cell pathology. This sample is drawn from a study of radiation and T cells in renal cell carcinoma. For the study at large: Nephrectomy followed 15 Gy stereotactic body radiation by 4 weeks.

General study points: From baseline, blood top tumor clonotypes peaked at 2 weeks post-radiation. No pretreatment tumor biopsies were available for baseline clonotypes.

The source material was blood, sampled from a patient whose treatment included radiotherapy and nephrectomy. This clonotype was sampled from a woman in her forties or fifties with renal cell carcinoma.

In DNA, the CDR3 is TGTGCCAGCACCTTAACAGAGGGTGGCTACACCTTC. It yields the protein CASTLTEGGYTF. V gene TRBV2 combines with J gene TRBJ1-2; D not resolved. The CDR3 loop spans 12 amino acids. Trimming took off 7 bases at V and 7 bases at J, with 13 bases between the two ends. Germline V gene sequence: CDR1 SNHLY, CDR2 FYNNEI.